Sequencing of this TCR beta chain was carried out in a study of low-dose radiotherapy and immunotherapy resistance in tumors. Study background: In Cohort 2, 1 Gy per fraction was delivered every two weeks, for a total of 13 Gy over 26 weeks.

The trim removed 3 bases at V and 6 bases at J, leaving 4 bases unmatched. Per the germline V gene, CDR1 is LNHDA and CDR2 is SQIVND (reference sequence). The CDR3 is made up of 15 amino acids. Donors received a regimen that comprised nivolumab, ipilimumab, aspirin, low-dose cyclophosphamide and low-dose radiotherapy. Primers targeting TRAV and TRBV primed first-strand cDNA, covering alpha and beta chains. The TCRs were subjected to amplification over roughly 20 PCR cycles employing a constant-region primer in conjunction with a V-primer adapter. TCRdb reprocessed the reads with MiXCR, giving one entry per CDR3 protein. The data show 8,500 to 10,000 distinct CDR3 sequences, 35% to 50% seen once. Relative to its sample, this clonotype is medium-sized.

This receptor was obtained from a human donor with advanced metastatic prostate, ovarian, gallbladder or colorectal cancer (not recorded which). This table probably holds off-target reads from a library built for another chain. This sequence joins TRBV19 and TRBJ2-2; 10 bases map to TRBD1. The CDR3 loop reads CASSIGTGVPGELFF. Written as DNA, the CDR3 is TGTGCCAGTAGTATTGGGACAGGGGTCCCCGGGGAGCTGTTTTTT.